A selection of T cell receptor beta chains follows, all from one sample in a study of OX40 agonist ivuxolimab in advanced cancers. Assay used: immunoSEQ multiplex PCR; TCRdb lists only in-frame clones, some missing. The data contain about 60,000 clones, about 83% of them singletons. Sample: CD4+ or CD8+ T cells sorted from blood, taken in a trial of the OX40 agonist ivuxolimab. The receptor source for this set is an adult with an advanced solid tumor such as melanoma, head and neck, liver or kidney cancer. CDR3s include the opening cysteine and the closing phenylalanine or tryptophan. A D gene is named only where the DNA matches it firmly. Clone sizes are given selectively: once, few, many, or a class where the clone is expanded.

len	v_gene	abundance	j_gene	d_gene	CDR3aa	CDR3nt
17	TRBV19	-	TRBJ2-6	TRBD2	CASAPGGILSGANVLTF	TGTGCCAGCGCCCCGGGGGGGATTTTATCTGGGGCCAACGTCCTGACTTTC
12	TRBV7-9	-	TRBJ2-2	-	CASGGQTGELFF	TGTGCCAGCGGCGGACAGACCGGGGAGCTGTTTTTT
18	TRBV6-1	-	TRBJ1-4	-	CASSERRPKGRVREKLFF	TGTGCCAGCAGTGAACGGAGGCCAAAGGGGCGGGTGAGGGAAAAACTGTTTTTT
16	TRBV18	-	TRBJ1-3	-	CASSQQQGSSGNTIYF	TGTGCCAGCTCACAGCAACAGGGCAGCTCTGGAAACACCATATATTTT
14	TRBV11-2	-	TRBJ1-3	-	CASSLLNSGNTIYF	TGTGCCAGCAGCTTACTAAATTCTGGAAACACCATATATTTT
14	TRBV6-4	-	TRBJ1-5	TRBD1	CASPDRGHNQPQHF	TGTGCCAGCCCAGACAGGGGGCACAATCAGCCCCAGCATTTT
14	TRBV5-1	-	TRBJ2-7	TRBD2	CASSLAASSGEQYF	TGCGCCAGCAGCTTGGCCGCGTCTAGCGGTGAGCAGTACTTC
15	TRBV21-1	-	TRBJ2-1	-	CASSKGTGSYNEQFF	TGTGCCAGCAGCAAAGGGACAGGGTCCTACAATGAGCAGTTCTTC
17	TRBV4-2	few	TRBJ1-1	-	CASSQGTHSSGNTEAFF	TGTGCCAGCAGCCAGGGTACACACTCCTCGGGGAACACTGAAGCTTTCTTT
15	TRBV11-2	-	TRBJ2-1	TRBD1	CASSSRGTGNNEQFF	TGTGCCAGCAGTTCAAGAGGGACAGGTAACAATGAGCAGTTCTTC
15	TRBV11-1	-	TRBJ2-7	TRBD2	CASSLGLGWSYEQYF	TGTGCCAGCAGCCTGGGACTAGGGTGGTCCTACGAGCAGTACTTC
14	TRBV5-1	-	TRBJ1-6	-	CASSLGQINSPLHF	TGCGCCAGCAGTCTCGGACAAATTAATTCACCCCTCCACTTT
13	TRBV27	few	TRBJ1-1	TRBD1	CASSLDRATEAFF	TGTGCCAGCAGTTTAGACAGGGCCACTGAAGCTTTCTTT
14	TRBV5-1	-	TRBJ2-1	TRBD1	CASSVGQRYNEQFF	TGCGCCAGCAGCGTGGGACAGAGATACAATGAGCAGTTCTTC
15	TRBV5-5	few	TRBJ1-4	-	CASSLGAAPVEKLFF	TGTGCCAGCAGCTTGGGGGCAGCCCCTGTCGAAAAACTGTTTTTT
14	TRBV15	-	TRBJ1-3	-	CATSRDRGGNTIYF	TGTGCCACCAGCAGAGACCGAGGCGGAAACACCATATATTTT
15	TRBV6-5	-	TRBJ1-2	-	CASSGWGGSYVGYTF	TGTGCCAGCAGTGGTTGGGGCGGAAGCTATGTGGGCTACACCTTC
15	TRBV7-8	-	TRBJ2-7	-	CASSLGGGLRAEQYF	TGTGCCAGCAGCTTAGGTGGAGGGTTGAGGGCCGAGCAGTACTTC
13	TRBV6-1	-	TRBJ2-7	TRBD2	CASSDQRGGEQYF	TGTGCCAGCAGTGATCAGCGCGGGGGCGAGCAGTACTTC
14	TRBV6-5	-	TRBJ2-1	-	CASSYRDHNNEQFF	TGTGCCAGCAGTTACCGGGACCACAACAATGAGCAGTTCTTC
13	TRBV30	-	TRBJ2-5	-	CAWSELLSGTQYF	TGTGCCTGGAGTGAGCTCCTGTCGGGGACCCAGTACTTC
16	TRBV11-1	-	TRBJ2-1	TRBD2	CASSSPMAGVNNEQFF	TGTGCCAGCAGCTCCCCGATGGCGGGAGTAAACAATGAGCAGTTCTTC
15	TRBV18	once	TRBJ2-5	-	CASSPTAGYQETQYF	TGTGCCAGCTCACCTACCGCCGGGTACCAAGAGACCCAGTACTTC
12	TRBV7-6	-	TRBJ2-7	-	CASSPNSYEQYF	TGTGCCAGCAGCCCAAATTCTTACGAGCAGTACTTC
15	TRBV5-4	-	TRBJ2-5	TRBD2	CASSLGASGRETQYF	TGTGCCAGCAGCTTGGGAGCTAGCGGGAGGGAGACCCAGTACTTC
13	TRBV2	-	TRBJ1-1	TRBD1	CASSGQGVTEAFF	TGTGCCAGCAGTGGCCAGGGGGTAACTGAAGCTTTCTTT
15	TRBV5-1	-	TRBJ2-1	-	CASSLSTSSYNEQFF	TGCGCCAGCAGCTTGTCGACTAGCTCCTACAATGAGCAGTTCTTC
15	TRBV28	-	TRBJ2-5	TRBD2	CASTGSAGGTETQYF	TGTGCCAGCACAGGCTCTGCGGGAGGTACGGAGACCCAGTACTTC
15	TRBV7-9	once	TRBJ2-3	-	CASSAAERSTDTQYF	TGTGCCAGCAGCGCCGCGGAGAGGAGCACAGATACGCAGTATTTT
13	TRBV6-5	-	TRBJ2-5	TRBD1	CASTGQAQETQYF	TGTGCCAGCACCGGACAGGCTCAAGAGACCCAGTACTTC